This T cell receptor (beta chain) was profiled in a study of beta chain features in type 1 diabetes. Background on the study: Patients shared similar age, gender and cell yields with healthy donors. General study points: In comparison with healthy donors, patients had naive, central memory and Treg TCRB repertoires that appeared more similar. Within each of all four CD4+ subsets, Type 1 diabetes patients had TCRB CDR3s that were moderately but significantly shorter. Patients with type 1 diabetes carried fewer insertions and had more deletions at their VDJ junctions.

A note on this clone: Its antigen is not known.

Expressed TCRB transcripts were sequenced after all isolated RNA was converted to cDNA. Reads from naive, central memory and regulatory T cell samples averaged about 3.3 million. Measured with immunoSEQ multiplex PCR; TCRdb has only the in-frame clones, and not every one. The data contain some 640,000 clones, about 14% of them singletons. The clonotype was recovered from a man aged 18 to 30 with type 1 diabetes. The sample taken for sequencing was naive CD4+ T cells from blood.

CDR3: CASSVVGGRASDTQYF. CDR3 DNA sequence: TGTGCCAGCAGCGTAGTGGGCGGGAGGGCCTCGGATACGCAGTATTTT. The chain joins TRBV9 to TRBJ2-3; 9 bases align to TRBD2. J gave up 6 bases and V 0 bases, and 8 bases lay outside the gene matches. The CDR3 is 16 amino acids. Germline V gene lookup returns CDR1 SGDLS and CDR2 YYNGEE.